One sample yielded the 27 T cell receptor beta chains listed below, sequenced in a study of blood T cell repertoires in COVID-19. Some clones are missing from TCRdb's copy, which holds only in-frame ones; the method was immunoSEQ multiplex PCR. The table shows 180,000 or so clones, with roughly 85% occurring only once. The material sequenced was peripheral blood. The receptor set was obtained from a woman older than 75 with acute or convalescent COVID-19.

V and J are TRBV19 and TRBJ1-5; the D gene is possibly TRBD1 (6 bases). V lost 4 bases to trimming and J lost 5 bases, with 21 bases between them. The CDR3 runs 17 residues. Germline V gives CDR1 LNHDA, CDR2 SQIVND (reference sequence). Written as DNA, the CDR3 is TGTGCCAGTAGTAGATCACAGGGTCAAGCTGGCTATCAGCCCCAGCATTTT. It codes for CASSRSQGQAGYQPQHF.

The J gene is TRBJ1-1, the V gene TRBV6-2 or TRBV6-3; 7 bases agree with TRBD1. CDR3 size: 15 residues. Germline V gene sequence: CDR1 MNHEY, CDR2 SVGEGT. J gave up 3 bases and V 5 bases, and 9 bases lay outside the gene matches. CDR3 protein: CASSRGQVRHTEAFF. Written as DNA, the CDR3 is TGTGCCAGCAGTCGCGGACAGGTTCGTCACACTGAAGCTTTCTTT.

This clone was picked up a small number of times. V gene TRBV28 combines with J gene TRBJ2-1; a possible D gene is TRBD1 (6 bases). The CDR3 loop spans 14 amino acids. Germline CDR1 reads MDHEN; CDR2 reads SYDVKM. The ends were cut back, 1 base at V and 5 bases at J, with 9 bases in the middle. CDR3 residues: CASSLSDRNNEQFF. CDR3 nucleotide sequence: TGTGCCAGCAGTTTATCGGACAGAAACAATGAGCAGTTCTTC. Looking up the rest from reference TRBV28 and TRBJ2-1 gives the full variable domain: DVKVTQSSRYLVKRTGEKVFLECVQDMDHENMFWYRQDPGLGLRLIYFSYDVKMKEKGDIPEGYSVSREKKERFSLILESASTNQTSMYLCASSLSDRNNEQFFGPGTRLTVL.

The gene calls are TRBV9 and TRBJ2-3; 7 bases match TRBD1. V shed 4 bases, J shed 0 bases, and the junction held 5 bases outside the gene matches. The CDR3 runs 15 residues. Germline loops: CDR1 SGDLS, CDR2 YYNGEE. Here the CDR3 reads CASSWGQLSTDTQYF. As DNA, the CDR3 is TGTGCCAGCAGCTGGGGACAGTTGAGCACAGATACGCAGTATTTT.

This rearrangement joins TRBV7-2 to TRBJ1-1; a weak D match, TRBD1 (6 bases). The germline CDR1 and CDR2 sequences are SGHTA and FQGNSA. Trimming cost V 5 bases and J 8 bases, with 18 bases left between them. The CDR3 length is 14 residues. DNA for the CDR3: TGTGCCAGCAGCCTCGGGACATTGAGTGAAGAAGCTTTCTTT. It yields the protein CASSLGTLSEEAFF.

The gene calls are TRBV27 and TRBJ1-5, with no clear D. The CDR3 has 14 residues. From germline, CDR1 is MNHEY and CDR2 SMNVEV (reference sequence). V was clipped by 7 bases and J by 0 bases, with 10 bases between them. The CDR3 is CASNSRHSNQPQHF. CDR3 nucleotide sequence: TGTGCCAGCAATTCCAGGCATAGCAATCAGCCCCAGCATTTT.

This chain links TRBV28 with TRBJ1-5, with a weak D call TRBD1 (6 bases). There are 17 residues in the CDR3. Germline CDR1 reads MDHEN; CDR2 reads SYDVKM. Between the trimmed V and J ends, which lost 3 bases and 2 bases, there was a span of 17 bases. The CDR3 reads CASSFSGALNGNQPQHF. DNA of the CDR3: TGTGCCAGCAGTTTCTCAGGGGCGCTCAATGGCAATCAGCCCCAGCATTTT.

This clone is labeled medium-sized. The rearrangement uses TRBV9 and TRBJ2-1; 14 bases are shared with TRBD2. Germline values: CDR1 SGDLS, CDR2 YYNGEE. The CDR3 spans 17 residues. V was clipped by 4 bases and J by 5 bases; unmatched bases: 8. CDR3 nucleotides: TGTGCCAGCAGCCGACCTCCGGGACTAGCGGGAGACAATGAGCAGTTCTTC. Its protein is CASSRPPGLAGDNEQFF.

The J gene is TRBJ2-7, the V gene TRBV7-9, with TRBD2 matching over 10 bases. V lost 5 bases to trimming and J lost 5 bases; unmatched junction nucleotides: 12. This CDR3 region has 16 residues. CDR1 and CDR2 (germline): SEHNR, FQNEAQ (reference sequence). The CDR3 sequence is CASSALLGLAGDEQYF. The CDR3 DNA sequence: TGTGCCAGCAGCGCCTTGTTAGGGCTAGCGGGAGACGAGCAGTACTTC.

The chain couples TRBV5-1 to TRBJ2-7; TRBD2 aligns across 8 bases. Germline V lookup: CDR1 SGHRS, CDR2 YFSETQ. The CDR3 length is 14 residues. V was clipped by 4 bases and J by 3 bases; unmatched bases: 6. The CDR3 DNA sequence: TGCGCCAGCAGCGCCGTAGCGGGAAACTACGAGCAGTACTTC. It is translated as CASSAVAGNYEQYF.

The chain recombines TRBV7-9 with TRBJ1-5; TRBD1 aligns across 7 bases. The CDR3 contains 14 residues. Germline V gene lookup returns CDR1 SEHNR and CDR2 FQNEAQ (reference sequence). Losses at the gene ends were 2 bases for V and 3 bases for J; bases not matched to a gene: 1. The CDR3 DNA is TGTGCCAGCAGCTTACAGGGGGACAATCAGCCCCAGCATTTT. This translates into CASSLQGDNQPQHF.

This clone was seen only once. The rearrangement links TRBV2 to TRBJ1-1; 7 nucleotides line up with TRBD1. J gave up 4 bases and V 4 bases, and 6 bases lay outside the gene matches. The CDR3 runs 14 residues. CDR1 and CDR2 (germline): SNHLY, FYNNEI. As DNA, the CDR3 is TGTGCCAGCAGTGTACAGGGGAGAGGCACTGAAGCTTTCTTT. It specifies CASSVQGRGTEAFF.

This rearrangement joins TRBV30 to TRBJ2-3; D is unclear. Germline CDR1 and CDR2: GTSNPN and SVGIG (reference sequence). V was clipped by 2 bases and J by 6 bases, with 6 bases between them. This CDR3 has 11 residues. CDR3 protein: CAWSPRDTQYF. The CDR3 DNA follows: TGTGCCTGGAGTCCACGGGATACGCAGTATTTT.

CDR3 coding DNA: TGTGCCAGCAGGAATAGCGGGAGAAGCACAGATACGCAGTATTTT. It translates to CASRNSGRSTDTQYF. The chain employs TRBV2 and TRBJ2-3; TRBD2 matches 9 bases. Germline trimming cut 6 bases from V and 0 bases from J; bases unmatched to any gene: 4. The germline CDR1 and CDR2 sequences are SNHLY and FYNNEI. This CDR3 is built from 15 residues. The full variable domain, completed using reference TRBV2 and TRBJ2-3, is EPEVTQTPSHQVTQMGQEVILRCVPISNHLYFYWYRQILGQKVEFLVSFYNNEISEKSEIFDDQFSVERPDGSNFTLKIRSTKLEDSAMYFCASRNSGRSTDTQYFGPGTRLTVL.

This clone was picked up a small number of times. This chain links TRBV2 with TRBJ1-1; possible D gene TRBD1, 5 bases. V shed 5 bases and J shed 2 bases, with 15 bases lying between them. This CDR3 comprises 15 residues. CDR1 and CDR2 (germline): SNHLY, FYNNEI. CDR3 nucleotides: TGTGCCAGCAGTACAGAGGGACTGCCCAACACTGAAGCTTTCTTT. Translated, it gives CASSTEGLPNTEAFF.

This chain uses TRBV6-2 or TRBV6-3 with TRBJ1-4; no reliable D call. CDR1 and CDR2 from the germline V gene are MNHEY and SVGEGT. Trimming took off 5 bases at V and 7 bases at J, with 11 bases between the two ends. This CDR3 has 13 amino acids. CDR3 nucleotide sequence: TGTGCCAGCAGTAGCTCTGGGAGTGAAAAACTGTTTTTT. Encoded protein: CASSSSGSEKLFF.

This chain connects TRBV7-2 to TRBJ2-3; D is unclear. The length of the CDR3 is 15 residues. Trimming took 4 bases from V and 6 from J, leaving 17 bases between them. Germline loops: CDR1 SGHTA, CDR2 FQGNSA. CDR3 coding DNA: TGTGCCAGCAGCTCAGGTGGTTTGACCCAGGATACGCAGTATTTT. Its translation is CASSSGGLTQDTQYF.

The chain recombines TRBV9 with TRBJ2-1; D is uncertain. The CDR3 runs 13 residues. Trimming removed 0 bases at V and 8 bases at J, with 9 bases between. Per germline, CDR1 SGDLS and CDR2 YYNGEE. In DNA, the CDR3 is TGTGCCAGCAGCGTAGCTTCGAGAGATGAGCAGTTCTTC. Encoded protein: CASSVASRDEQFF.

The table lists this clone with a count of one. The chain couples TRBV4-3 to TRBJ1-1; D unresolved. The CDR3 sequence is 14 residues long. The germline V gene has CDR1 LGHNA and CDR2 YSLEER. V was cut by 3 bases and J by 1 base, with 9 bases left in between. The CDR3 here is CASSQIRGNTEAFF. The DNA of the CDR3 is TGCGCCAGCAGCCAGATCCGGGGGAACACTGAAGCTTTCTTT.

J is TRBJ1-2 and V is TRBV24-1; 8 nucleotides agree with TRBD1. The junction had 7 bases not matched to a gene; V was cut back by 2 bases and J by 3 bases. Germline CDR1 is KGHDR and CDR2 is SFDVKD. The CDR3 has 16 amino acids. In DNA, the CDR3 is TGTGCCACCAGTGATTCCCGGACAGGGCTCTACTATGGCTACACCTTC. Protein product: CATSDSRTGLYYGYTF.

The chain has TRBV30 and TRBJ2-5, with D possibly matching TRBD1 (6 bases). Germline-derived CDR1 and CDR2 are GTSNPN and SVGIG (reference sequence). CDR3 length: 14 amino acids. V was cut by 4 bases and J by 5 bases, with 17 bases left in between. CDR3 coding DNA: TGTGCCTGGAACCGGGGTCCAGGGGAGGAGACCCAGTACTTC. As protein: CAWNRGPGEETQYF.

The table lists this clone with a few counts. This chain links TRBV6-5 with TRBJ2-1; 7 nucleotides line up with TRBD2. The CDR3 sequence is 14 residues long. The trim removed 4 bases at V and 5 bases at J, leaving 5 bases unmatched. Germline values: CDR1 MNHEY, CDR2 SVGAGI. The CDR3 DNA follows: TGTGCCAGCAGTTGGGACTACCTGAACAATGAGCAGTTCTTC. This gives the protein CASSWDYLNNEQFF.

The rearrangement joins TRBV7-8 to TRBJ1-2, with D perhaps TRBD1 (6 bases). The germline V and J ends were trimmed by 1 base and 4 bases, with 13 bases remaining between them. The CDR3 spans 15 residues. From germline, CDR1 is SGHVS and CDR2 FQNEAQ. CDR3 amino acids: CASSLGQAYGYGYTF. DNA for the CDR3: TGTGCCAGCAGCTTAGGACAGGCTTACGGCTATGGCTACACCTTC. The full variable domain, its missing parts supplied by reference TRBV7-8 and TRBJ1-2, is GAGVSQSPRYKVAKRGQDVALRCDPISGHVSLFWYQQALGQGPEFLTYFQNEAQLDKSGLPSDRFFAERPEGSVSTLKIQRTQQEDSAVYLCASSLGQAYGYGYTFGSGTRLTVV.

This chain uses TRBV11-2 with TRBJ1-2; D not certain. The length of the CDR3 is 14 residues. Germline-derived CDR1 and CDR2 are SGHAT and FQNNGV. V dropped 4 bases and J dropped 4 bases, with 13 bases sitting between them. This chain's CDR3 is CASSYEAVAYGYTF. The CDR3 DNA sequence: TGTGCCAGCAGCTACGAAGCGGTTGCCTATGGCTACACCTTC.

The chain employs TRBV18 and TRBJ2-7; 12 bases map to TRBD1. Germline trimming cut 6 bases from V and 6 bases from J; bases unmatched to any gene: 6. In germline, CDR1 is KGHSH, CDR2 LQKENI. This CDR3 comprises 14 residues. CDR3 sequence reads: CASSSGTGGSEQYF. Here the CDR3 DNA reads TGTGCCAGCTCCTCTGGGACAGGGGGCAGCGAGCAGTACTTC.

The chain carries TRBV28 and TRBJ1-1, with a tentative D call TRBD1 (5 bases). Germline V gene lookup returns CDR1 MDHEN and CDR2 SYDVKM. The CDR3 length is 14 residues. V lost 7 bases, J lost 5 bases, and 17 bases lay in between. In DNA form, the CDR3 reads TGTGCCAGCAACTTCGCAGGGTCATGGACTGAAGCTTTCTTT. It specifies CASNFAGSWTEAFF.

This chain joins TRBV30 and TRBJ2-1; TRBD2 matches 8 bases. CDR3 length equals 15 residues. After removal of 2 bases from V and 9 bases from J, the junction contained 12 bases not matched to a gene. Germline V gene sequence: CDR1 GTSNPN, CDR2 SVGIG (reference sequence). The CDR3 protein is CAWSLGVAGWGEQFF. The CDR3 bases are TGTGCCTGGAGTCTCGGGGTAGCGGGGTGGGGTGAGCAGTTCTTC.